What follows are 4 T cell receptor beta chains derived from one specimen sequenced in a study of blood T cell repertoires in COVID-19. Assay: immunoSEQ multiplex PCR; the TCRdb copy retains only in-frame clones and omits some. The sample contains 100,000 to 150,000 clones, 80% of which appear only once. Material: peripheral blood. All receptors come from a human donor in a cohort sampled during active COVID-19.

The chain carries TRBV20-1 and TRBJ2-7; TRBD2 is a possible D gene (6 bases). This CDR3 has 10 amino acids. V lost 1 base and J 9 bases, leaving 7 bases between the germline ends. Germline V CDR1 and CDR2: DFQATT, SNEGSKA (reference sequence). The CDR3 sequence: CSARVGLQYF. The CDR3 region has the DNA TGCAGTGCTAGAGTGGGACTGCAGTACTTC.

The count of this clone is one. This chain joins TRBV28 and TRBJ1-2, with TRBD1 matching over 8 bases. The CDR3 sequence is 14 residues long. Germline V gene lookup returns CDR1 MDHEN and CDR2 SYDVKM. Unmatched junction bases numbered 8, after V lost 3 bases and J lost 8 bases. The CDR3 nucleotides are TGTGCCAGCAGTTTGTCGGGACAGGTGAGAGGCTACACCTTC. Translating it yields CASSLSGQVRGYTF.

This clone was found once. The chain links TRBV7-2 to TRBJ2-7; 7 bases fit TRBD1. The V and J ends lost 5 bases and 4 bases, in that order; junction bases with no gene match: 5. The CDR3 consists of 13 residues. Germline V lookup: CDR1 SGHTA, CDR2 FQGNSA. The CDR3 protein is CASSTGQLYEQYF. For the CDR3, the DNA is TGTGCCAGCAGCACGGGACAGTTATACGAGCAGTACTTC.

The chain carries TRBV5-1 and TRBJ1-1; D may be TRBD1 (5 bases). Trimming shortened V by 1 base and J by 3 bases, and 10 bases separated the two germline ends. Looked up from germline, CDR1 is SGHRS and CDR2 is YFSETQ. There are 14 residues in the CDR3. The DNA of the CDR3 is TGCGCCAGCAGCTTGTTTGGGGGGGACACTGAAGCTTTCTTT. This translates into CASSLFGGDTEAFF. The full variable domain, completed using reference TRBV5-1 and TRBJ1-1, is KAGVTQTPRYLIKTRGQQVTLSCSPISGHRSVSWYQQTPGQGLQFLFEYFSETQRNKGNFPGRFSGRQFSNSRSEMNVSTLELGDSALYLCASSLFGGDTEAFFGQGTRLTVV.